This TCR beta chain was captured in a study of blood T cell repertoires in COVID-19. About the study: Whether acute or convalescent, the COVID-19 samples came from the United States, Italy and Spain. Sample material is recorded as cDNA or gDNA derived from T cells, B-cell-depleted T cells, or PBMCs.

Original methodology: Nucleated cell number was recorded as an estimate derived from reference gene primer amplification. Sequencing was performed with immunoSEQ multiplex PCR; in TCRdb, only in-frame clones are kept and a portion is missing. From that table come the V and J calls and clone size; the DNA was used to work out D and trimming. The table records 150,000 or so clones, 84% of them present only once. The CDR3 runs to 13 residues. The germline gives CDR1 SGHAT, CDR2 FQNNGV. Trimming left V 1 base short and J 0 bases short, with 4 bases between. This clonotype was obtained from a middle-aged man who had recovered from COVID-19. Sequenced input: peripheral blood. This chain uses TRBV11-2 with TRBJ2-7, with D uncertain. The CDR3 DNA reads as TGTGCCAGCAGCTTAGTTAGCTCCTACGAGCAGTACTTC. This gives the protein CASSLVSSYEQYF.